These 10 T cell receptor beta chains came from one sample sequenced in a study of blood T cell repertoires in COVID-19. The assay was immunoSEQ multiplex PCR, and TCRdb's table has in-frame clones only and misses some. The sample has some 200,000 clones, about nine tenths seen once; the top ten hold around 7%. The sequenced material came from PBMCs or T cells enriched from blood (not recorded which). These TCRs come from a man in his thirties or forties in a cohort exposed to, infected with or recovered from COVID-19 (not recorded which).

The chain combines TRBV28 with TRBJ1-5; tentatively, D is TRBD1 (6 bases). Germline assignment: CDR1 MDHEN and CDR2 SYDVKM. The CDR3 is made up of 13 amino acids. Trimming cost V 6 bases and J 6 bases, with 12 bases left between them. In DNA, the CDR3 is TGTGCCAGCAGGGAACAGGGATCTCAGCCCCAGCATTTT. This translates into CASREQGSQPQHF.

V and J are TRBV5-1 and TRBJ2-2; D is ambiguous. The CDR3 has 12 residues. V was shortened by 0 bases and J by 5 bases, with 2 bases between the two germline ends. Germline CDR1 is SGHRS and CDR2 is YFSETQ. CDR3 loop: CASSLATGELFF. The CDR3 DNA sequence: TGCGCCAGCAGCTTGGCGACCGGGGAGCTGTTTTTT.

V usage is TRBV27 and J usage is TRBJ2-1; TRBD2 might be the D (5 bases). From germline, CDR1 is MNHEY and CDR2 SMNVEV (reference sequence). This CDR3 region has 13 residues. Deletions cut 7 bases from V and 5 bases from J, with 12 bases between. Written as DNA, the CDR3 is TGTGCCAGCAAAGTCGGGAACGACAATGAGCAGTTCTTC. It translates to CASKVGNDNEQFF.

This chain joins TRBV7-9 and TRBJ2-7; D gene unclear. Germline V gene lookup returns CDR1 SEHNR and CDR2 FQNEAQ (reference sequence). The CDR3 extends over 13 amino acids. V lost 4 bases to trimming and J lost 0 bases, with 7 bases between them. CDR3 DNA: TGTGCCAGCAGCTCGATTAGCTCCTACGAGCAGTACTTC. The encoded protein is CASSSISSYEQYF.

The chain has TRBV27 and TRBJ1-2, with TRBD1 matching over 8 bases. CDR3 length: 14 residues. V dropped 5 bases and J dropped 7; count of bases not matched to a gene: 9. CDR1 and CDR2 from the germline V gene are MNHEY and SMNVEV (reference sequence). The CDR3 protein is CASSANRGMVGYTF. The CDR3 DNA reads TGTGCCAGCAGTGCGAACAGGGGGATGGTTGGCTACACCTTC.

The chain combines TRBV28 with TRBJ1-2; TRBD1 aligns across 7 bases. J lost 8 bases, V lost 5 bases, and 11 bases had no gene match. The CDR3 consists of 14 residues. The germline V gene has CDR1 MDHEN and CDR2 SYDVKM. The CDR3 loop reads CASSRPPQGKGYTF. CDR3 DNA sequence: TGTGCCAGCAGTCGCCCGCCACAGGGGAAGGGCTACACCTTC.

The chain has TRBV28 and TRBJ1-4, with 8 bases lining up with TRBD1. This CDR3 is 14 amino acids long. The germline V gene encodes CDR1 MDHEN and CDR2 SYDVKM. Trimming took 6 bases from V and 2 from J; bases not matched to a gene: 2. CDR3 region: CASRAGGTNEKLFF. The CDR3 bases are TGTGCCAGCAGAGCAGGGGGCACTAATGAAAAACTGTTTTTT. Using reference TRBV28 and TRBJ1-4 for the parts outside the CDR3, the full variable domain is DVKVTQSSRYLVKRTGEKVFLECVQDMDHENMFWYRQDPGLGLRLIYFSYDVKMKEKGDIPEGYSVSREKKERFSLILESASTNQTSMYLCASRAGGTNEKLFFGSGTQLSVL.

In this sample, this clone turned up a few times. The chain is built from TRBV7-2 and TRBJ1-1; D remains ambiguous. Germline values: CDR1 SGHTA, CDR2 FQGNSA. Trimming stripped 3 bases from V and 0 bases from J, with 5 bases between. The CDR3 length is 13 residues. CDR3 sequence: CASSFAVNTEAFF. CDR3 bases: TGTGCCAGCAGCTTTGCAGTGAACACTGAAGCTTTCTTT.

The rearrangement links TRBV6-1 to TRBJ2-3; possibly TRBD1 for D (6 bases). The CDR3 length is 17 residues. Trimming removed 1 base at V and 1 base at J, with 15 bases between. Germline-derived CDR1 and CDR2 are MNHNS and SASEGT. The CDR3 sequence: CASSEVHGGWGTDTQYF. As DNA, the CDR3 is TGTGCCAGCAGTGAAGTCCATGGGGGCTGGGGCACAGATACGCAGTATTTT.

This clone was seen a handful of times. The chain couples TRBV5-6 to TRBJ2-7; 10 bases are shared with TRBD2. CDR1 is SGHDT, CDR2 YYEEEE, per germline. CDR3 size: 16 residues. With 4 bases clipped from V and 2 bases from J, the junction kept 9 bases outside the gene matches. This CDR3 is CASSLPELAGTYEQYF. The CDR3 DNA reads TGTGCCAGCAGCCTGCCGGAACTAGCGGGGACCTACGAGCAGTACTTC.